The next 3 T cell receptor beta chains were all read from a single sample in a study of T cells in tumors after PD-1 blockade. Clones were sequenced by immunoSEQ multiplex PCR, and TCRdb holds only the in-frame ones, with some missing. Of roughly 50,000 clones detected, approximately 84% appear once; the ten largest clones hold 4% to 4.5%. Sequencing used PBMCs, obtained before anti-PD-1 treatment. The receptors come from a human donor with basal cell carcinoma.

In DNA form, the CDR3 reads TGTGCCAGTAGTTCACAGGGGGCGCGGAACACTGAAGCTTTCTTT. This gives the protein CASSSQGARNTEAFF. This chain connects TRBV19 to TRBJ1-1, with 9 bases identical to TRBD1. J was trimmed by 1 base and V by 5 bases; bases with no gene match: 5. The CDR3 totals 15 residues. CDR1 and CDR2 (germline): LNHDA, SQIVND (reference sequence).

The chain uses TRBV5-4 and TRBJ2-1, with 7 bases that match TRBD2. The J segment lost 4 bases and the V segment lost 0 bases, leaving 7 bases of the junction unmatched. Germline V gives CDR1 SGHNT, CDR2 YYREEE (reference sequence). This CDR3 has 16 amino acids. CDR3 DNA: TGTGCCAGCAGCTTGGGTGGGGGAGGGAGTTACAATGAGCAGTTCTTC. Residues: CASSLGGGGSYNEQFF.

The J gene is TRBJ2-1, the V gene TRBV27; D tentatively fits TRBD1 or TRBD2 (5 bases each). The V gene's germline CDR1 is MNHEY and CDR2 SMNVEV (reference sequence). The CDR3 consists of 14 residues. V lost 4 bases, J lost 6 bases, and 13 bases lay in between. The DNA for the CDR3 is TGTGCCAGCAGTTACACGGGACGGATCAATGAGCAGTTCTTC. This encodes CASSYTGRINEQFF.